This TCR beta chain originates from a study of cytomegalovirus exposure and HLA in healthy donors. Study conclusions and caveats: A later analysis appeared to link common viral pathogens to several of the most significant clusters.

This CDR3 is built from 13 residues. The germline V gene has CDR1 SGHTA and CDR2 FQGNSA. V lost 5 bases and J 1 base, leaving 8 bases between the germline ends. In the case of this clone: Antigen specificity is unknown.

13 Jbeta primers and 60 Vbeta primers were used for the PCR. Assay used: immunoSEQ multiplex PCR; TCRdb lists only in-frame clones, some missing. This sample's table has 200,000 to 250,000 clones. The V and J genes are TRBV7-2 and TRBJ1-2; possibly TRBD1 for D (6 bases). Sequences were obtained from PBMCs. The receptor was derived from a woman aged 30 to 39 in good health and CMV-seropositive. The DNA for the CDR3 is TGTGCCAGCAGCCGGGACAATAACTATGGCTACACCTTC. Its protein product is CASSRDNNYGYTF.